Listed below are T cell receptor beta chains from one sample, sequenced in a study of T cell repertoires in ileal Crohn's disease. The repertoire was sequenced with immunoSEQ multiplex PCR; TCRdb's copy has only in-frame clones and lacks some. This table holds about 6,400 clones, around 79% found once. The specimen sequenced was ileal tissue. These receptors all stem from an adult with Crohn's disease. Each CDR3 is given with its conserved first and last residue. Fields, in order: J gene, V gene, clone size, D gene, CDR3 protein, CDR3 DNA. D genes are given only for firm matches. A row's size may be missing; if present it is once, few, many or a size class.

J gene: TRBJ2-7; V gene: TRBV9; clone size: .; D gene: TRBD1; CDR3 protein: CASSFSGTGGTYEQYF; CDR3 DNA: TGTGCCAGCAGCTTTAGCGGTACAGGGGGCACCTACGAGCAGTACTTC
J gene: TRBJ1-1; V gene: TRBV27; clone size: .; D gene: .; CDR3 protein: CASSLTGTNTEAFF; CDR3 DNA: TGTGCCAGCAGTTTAACAGGGACCAACACTGAAGCTTTCTTT
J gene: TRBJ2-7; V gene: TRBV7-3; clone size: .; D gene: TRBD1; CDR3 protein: CASSFQGQGGYEQYF; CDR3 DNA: TGTGCCAGCAGCTTCCAGGGACAGGGGGGCTACGAGCAGTACTTC
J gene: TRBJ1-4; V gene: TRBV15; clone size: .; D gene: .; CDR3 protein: CATSSREKNEKLFF; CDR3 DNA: TGTGCCACCAGCAGCCGGGAAAAGAATGAAAAACTGTTTTTT
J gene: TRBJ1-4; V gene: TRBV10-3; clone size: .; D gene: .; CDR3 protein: CAISGSGSNEKLFF; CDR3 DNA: TGTGCCATCAGTGGGTCGGGCAGTAATGAAAAACTGTTTTTT
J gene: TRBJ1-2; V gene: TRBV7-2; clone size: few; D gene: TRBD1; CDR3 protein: CASSSSGTGGDGYTF; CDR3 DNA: TGTGCCAGCAGCTCGTCCGGGACAGGGGGCGATGGCTACACCTTC
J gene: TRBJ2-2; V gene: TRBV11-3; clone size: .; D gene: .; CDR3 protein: CASSPTNTGELFF; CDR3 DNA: TGTGCCAGCAGCCCAACGAACACCGGGGAGCTGTTTTTT
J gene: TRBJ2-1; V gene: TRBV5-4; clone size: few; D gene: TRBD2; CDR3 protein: CASSLAGGGRGNEQFF; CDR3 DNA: TGTGCCAGCAGCTTGGCGGGCGGGGGACGCGGGAATGAGCAGTTCTTC
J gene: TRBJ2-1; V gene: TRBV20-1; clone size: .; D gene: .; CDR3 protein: CSQDSYNEQFF; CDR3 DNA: TGCAGTCAGGACAGCTACAATGAGCAGTTCTTC
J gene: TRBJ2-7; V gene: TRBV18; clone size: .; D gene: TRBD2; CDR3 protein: CASSPPASGEGEQYF; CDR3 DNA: TGTGCCAGCTCACCACCGGCTAGCGGGGAGGGGGAGCAGTACTTC
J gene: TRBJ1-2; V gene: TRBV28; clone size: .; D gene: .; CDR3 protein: CASSPTGGFYGYTF; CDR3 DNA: TGTGCCAGCAGTCCCACGGGGGGGTTCTATGGCTACACCTTC
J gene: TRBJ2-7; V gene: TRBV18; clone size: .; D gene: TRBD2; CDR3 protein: CASSDGLAGTYEQYF; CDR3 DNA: TGTGCCAGCTCAGACGGACTAGCGGGAACCTACGAGCAGTACTTC
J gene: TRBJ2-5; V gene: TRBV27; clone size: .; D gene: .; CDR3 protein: CASSLGAAETQYF; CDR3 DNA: TGTGCCAGCAGTTTGGGGGCGGCGGAGACCCAGTACTTC
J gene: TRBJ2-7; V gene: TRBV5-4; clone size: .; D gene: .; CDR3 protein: CASSPSLLAATAYEQYF; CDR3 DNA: TGTGCCAGCAGCCCCTCCCTTTTAGCGGCGACTGCCTACGAGCAGTACTTC
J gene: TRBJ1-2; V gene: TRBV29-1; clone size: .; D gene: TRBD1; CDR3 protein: CSAGDRGLEGYTF; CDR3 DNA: TGCAGCGCGGGGGACAGGGGGCTTGAGGGCTACACCTTC
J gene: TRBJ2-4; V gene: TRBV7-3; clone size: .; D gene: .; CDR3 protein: CASSLTPAVTGGKNIQYF; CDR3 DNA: TGTGCCAGCAGCTTAACGCCAGCGGTTACCGGGGGCAAAAACATTCAGTACTTC
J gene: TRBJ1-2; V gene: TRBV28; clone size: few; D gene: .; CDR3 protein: CASSLGGQNYGYTF; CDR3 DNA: TGTGCCAGCAGTCTCGGGGGGCAGAACTATGGCTACACCTTC
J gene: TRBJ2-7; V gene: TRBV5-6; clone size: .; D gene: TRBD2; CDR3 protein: CASSLGAGAVDEQYF; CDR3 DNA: TGTGCCAGCAGCTTAGGGGCGGGAGCGGTCGACGAGCAGTACTTC
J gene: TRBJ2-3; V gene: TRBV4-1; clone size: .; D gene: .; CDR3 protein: CASSQGRWDTQYF; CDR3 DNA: TGCGCCAGCAGCCAAGGTCGGTGGGATACGCAGTATTTT
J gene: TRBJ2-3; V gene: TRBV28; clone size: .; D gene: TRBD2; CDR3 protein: CASSLSGLATDTQYF; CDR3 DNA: TGTGCCAGCAGTTTATCGGGACTAGCGACAGATACGCAGTATTTT
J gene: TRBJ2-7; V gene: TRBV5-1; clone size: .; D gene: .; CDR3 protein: CASSLEGGQTPYEQYF; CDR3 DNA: TGCGCCAGCAGCTTGGAAGGCGGACAGACCCCCTACGAGCAGTACTTC
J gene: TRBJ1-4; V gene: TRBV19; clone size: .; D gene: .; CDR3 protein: CASSIRAARAGATNEKLFF; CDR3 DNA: TGTGCCAGTAGTATACGGGCGGCCAGGGCTGGAGCAACTAATGAAAAACTGTTTTTT
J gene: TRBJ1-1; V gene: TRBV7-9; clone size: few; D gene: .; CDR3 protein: CASSPEWETEAFF; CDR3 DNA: TGTGCCAGCAGCCCTGAATGGGAGACTGAAGCTTTCTTT
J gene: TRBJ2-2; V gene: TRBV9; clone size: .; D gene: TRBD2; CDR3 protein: CASSVEGTRLGELFF; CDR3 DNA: TGTGCCAGCAGCGTAGAAGGGACTAGACTCGGGGAGCTGTTTTTT
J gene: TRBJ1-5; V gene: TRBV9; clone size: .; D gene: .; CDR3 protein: CASSGSGDGNQPQHF; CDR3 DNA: TGTGCCAGCAGCGGGTCAGGGGACGGCAATCAGCCCCAGCATTTT
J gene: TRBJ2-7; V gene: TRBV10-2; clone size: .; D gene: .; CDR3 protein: CASTIHEERGWSEQYF; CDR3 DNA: TGCGCCAGCACTATACACGAGGAGAGAGGGTGGAGCGAGCAGTACTTC
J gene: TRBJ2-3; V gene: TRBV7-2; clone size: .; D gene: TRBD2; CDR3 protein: CASSFPGTSLTDTQYF; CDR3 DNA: TGTGCCAGCAGCTTCCCCGGGACTAGCCTCACAGATACGCAGTATTTT
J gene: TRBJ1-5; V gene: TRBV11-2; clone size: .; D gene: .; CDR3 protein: CASSLEAGVNQPQHF; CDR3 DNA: TGTGCCAGCAGCTTAGAGGCGGGTGTGAATCAGCCCCAGCATTTT
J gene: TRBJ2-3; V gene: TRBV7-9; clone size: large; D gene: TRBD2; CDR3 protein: CASSLASLAETDTQYF; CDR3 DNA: TGTGCCAGCAGCTTAGCGAGCCTAGCGGAAACCGATACGCAGTATTTT
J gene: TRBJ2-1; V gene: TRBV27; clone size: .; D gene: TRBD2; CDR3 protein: CASSPSNLAGSYNEQFF; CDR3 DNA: TGTGCCAGCAGTCCCTCAAATCTAGCGGGTTCGTACAATGAGCAGTTCTTC
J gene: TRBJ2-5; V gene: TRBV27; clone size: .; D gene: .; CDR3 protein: CASSFRQRGETQYF; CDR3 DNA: TGTGCCAGCAGTTTCCGACAGAGAGGAGAGACCCAGTACTTC
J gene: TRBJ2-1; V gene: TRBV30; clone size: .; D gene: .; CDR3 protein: CAWSNGYDEQFF; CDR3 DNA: TGTGCCTGGAGTAACGGGTACGATGAGCAGTTCTTC
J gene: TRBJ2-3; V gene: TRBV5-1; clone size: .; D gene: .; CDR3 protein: CASSYYSDTQYF; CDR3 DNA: TGCGCCAGCAGTTACTATTCGGATACGCAGTATTTT
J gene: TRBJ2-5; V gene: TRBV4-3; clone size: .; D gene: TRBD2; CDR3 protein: CASSQREGETQYF; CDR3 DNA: TGCGCCAGCAGCCAGCGGGAGGGAGAGACCCAGTACTTC
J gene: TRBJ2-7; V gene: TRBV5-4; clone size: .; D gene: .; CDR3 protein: CASSRAGGFYEQYF; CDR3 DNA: TGTGCCAGCAGCCGGGCGGGTGGGTTTTACGAGCAGTACTTC
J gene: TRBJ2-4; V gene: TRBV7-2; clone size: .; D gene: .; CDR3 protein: CASSLSALAKNIQYF; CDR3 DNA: TGTGCCAGCAGCTTAAGCGCCTTAGCCAAAAACATTCAGTACTTC
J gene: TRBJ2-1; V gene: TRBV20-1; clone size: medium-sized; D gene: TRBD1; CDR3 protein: CSAGQGNEQFF; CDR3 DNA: TGCAGTGCCGGACAGGGGAATGAGCAGTTCTTC
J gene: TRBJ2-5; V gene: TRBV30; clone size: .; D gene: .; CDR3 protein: CAWSDTAQETQYF; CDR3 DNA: TGTGCCTGGAGTGATACAGCCCAAGAGACCCAGTACTTC
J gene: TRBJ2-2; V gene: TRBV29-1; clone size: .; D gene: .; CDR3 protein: CSVVCSGGGPEYKENTGELFF; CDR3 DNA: TGCAGCGTTGTGTGTAGTGGCGGAGGGCCGGAGTACAAAGAGAACACCGGGGAGCTGTTTTTT
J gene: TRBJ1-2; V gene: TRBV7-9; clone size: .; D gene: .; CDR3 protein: CASSLGLGANYGYTF; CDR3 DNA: TGTGCCAGCAGCTTAGGGCTCGGGGCTAACTATGGCTACACCTTC
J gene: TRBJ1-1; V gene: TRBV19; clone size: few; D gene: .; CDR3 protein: CASMGRLGTEAFF; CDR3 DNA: TGTGCCAGTATGGGGCGACTGGGCACTGAAGCTTTCTTT
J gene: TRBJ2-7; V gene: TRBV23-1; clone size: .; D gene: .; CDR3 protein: CASSQCGHRYEQYF; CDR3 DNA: TGCGCCAGCAGTCAATGCGGACATCGCTACGAGCAGTACTTC
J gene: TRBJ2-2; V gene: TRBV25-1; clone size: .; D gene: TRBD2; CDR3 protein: CASSEGLAGVTGELFF; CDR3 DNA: TGTGCCAGCAGTGAGGGGCTAGCGGGAGTAACCGGGGAGCTGTTTTTT
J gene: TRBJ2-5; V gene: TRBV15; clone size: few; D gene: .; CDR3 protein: CATSRQRGTMGQETQYF; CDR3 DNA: TGTGCCACCAGCAGACAAAGGGGGACTATGGGACAAGAGACCCAGTACTTC
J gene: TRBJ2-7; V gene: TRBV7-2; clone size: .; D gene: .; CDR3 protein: CASSLAASRNEQYF; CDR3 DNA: TGTGCCAGCAGCTTAGCGGCCAGCAGGAACGAGCAGTACTTC
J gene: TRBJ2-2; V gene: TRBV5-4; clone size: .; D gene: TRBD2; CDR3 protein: CAGGKREANTGELFF; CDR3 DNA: TGTGCCGGAGGGAAGCGGGAGGCGAACACCGGGGAGCTGTTTTTT
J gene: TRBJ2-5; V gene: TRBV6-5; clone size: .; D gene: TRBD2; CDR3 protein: CASMTSGWGQETQYF; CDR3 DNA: TGTGCCAGCATGACTAGCGGGTGGGGCCAAGAGACCCAGTACTTC
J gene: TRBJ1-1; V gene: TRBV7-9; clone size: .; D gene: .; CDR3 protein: CASSLWGRGADEAFF; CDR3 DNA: TGTGCCAGCAGCTTATGGGGGAGGGGGGCGGATGAAGCTTTCTTT
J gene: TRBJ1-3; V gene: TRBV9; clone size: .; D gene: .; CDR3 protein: CASSGLQGGSGNTIYF; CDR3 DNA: TGTGCCAGCAGCGGCTTACAAGGGGGCTCTGGAAACACCATATATTTT
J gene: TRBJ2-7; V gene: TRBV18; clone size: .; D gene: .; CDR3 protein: CASSRTLEEVTYEQYF; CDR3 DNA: TGTGCCAGCTCACGAACGTTGGAGGAGGTCACCTACGAGCAGTACTTC
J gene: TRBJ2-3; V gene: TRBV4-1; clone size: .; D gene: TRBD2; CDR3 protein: CASSQGRLAGNTDTQYF; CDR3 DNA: TGCGCCAGCAGCCAAGGAAGGCTAGCGGGGAACACAGATACGCAGTATTTT
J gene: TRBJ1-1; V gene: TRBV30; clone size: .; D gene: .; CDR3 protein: CAWSVVSGMNTEAFF; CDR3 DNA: TGTGCCTGGAGTGTAGTCTCAGGGATGAACACTGAAGCTTTCTTT
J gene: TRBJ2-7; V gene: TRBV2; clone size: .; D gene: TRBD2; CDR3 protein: CASRSGRSSYEQYF; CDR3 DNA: TGTGCCAGCCGAAGCGGGAGGAGCTCCTACGAGCAGTACTTC
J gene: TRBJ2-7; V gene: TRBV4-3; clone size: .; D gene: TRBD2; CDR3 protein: CASSQDLAGESRYEQYF; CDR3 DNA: TGCGCCAGCAGCCAGGATCTAGCGGGAGAATCTCGGTACGAGCAGTACTTC
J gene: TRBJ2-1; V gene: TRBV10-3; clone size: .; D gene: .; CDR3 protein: CAISESTISGLANEQFF; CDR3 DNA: TGTGCCATCAGTGAGTCGACCATCTCGGGGTTAGCGAATGAGCAGTTCTTC
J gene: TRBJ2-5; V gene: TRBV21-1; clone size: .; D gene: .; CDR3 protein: CASSKVPEYQETQYF; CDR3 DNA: TGTGCCAGCAGCAAAGTACCGGAGTACCAAGAGACCCAGTACTTC
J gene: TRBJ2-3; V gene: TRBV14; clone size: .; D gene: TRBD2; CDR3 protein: CASSPLSGTDTQYF; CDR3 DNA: TGTGCCAGCAGCCCACTTAGCGGGACAGATACGCAGTATTTT
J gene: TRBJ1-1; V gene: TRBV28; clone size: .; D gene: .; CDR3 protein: CASSFGGARGTEAFF; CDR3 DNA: TGTGCCAGCAGTTTTGGGGGGGCCCGCGGGACTGAAGCTTTCTTT
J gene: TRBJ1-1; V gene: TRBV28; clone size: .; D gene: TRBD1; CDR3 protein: CASRKQGYTEAFF; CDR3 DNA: TGTGCCAGCAGGAAACAGGGGTACACTGAAGCTTTCTTT